This is a list of T cell receptor beta chains from one sample in a study of glioma-infiltrating T cells after dendritic cell vaccination. Generated by immunoSEQ multiplex PCR, the TCRdb table keeps only in-frame clones and is missing some. The sample has roughly 96,000 clones, about four fifths seen once. This sample comprised blood, obtained before dendritic cell vaccination. The receptors originated from a human donor with glioblastoma. Each CDR3 is given with its conserved first and last residue. Each record gives: V gene, J gene, CDR3 protein.

v_gene: TRBV19
j_gene: TRBJ1-2
CDR3aa: CASRAGSHLEYGYTF

v_gene: TRBV10-2
j_gene: TRBJ1-5
CDR3aa: CASSVGPGENQPQHF

v_gene: TRBV5-6
j_gene: TRBJ2-3
CDR3aa: CASSPRNSWSADTQYF

v_gene: TRBV6-6
j_gene: TRBJ2-1
CDR3aa: CASSYVGQGYNEQFF

v_gene: TRBV6-5
j_gene: TRBJ2-5
CDR3aa: CAGLAGGVQETQYF

v_gene: TRBV9
j_gene: TRBJ1-3
CDR3aa: CASSSWTGGGGNTIYF

v_gene: TRBV19
j_gene: TRBJ2-1
CDR3aa: CASSMYGLAGTMVKNEQFF

v_gene: TRBV19
j_gene: TRBJ2-7
CDR3aa: CASSQRRDRDTSYEQYF

v_gene: TRBV28
j_gene: TRBJ1-1
CDR3aa: CASSQTGLSMNTEAFF

v_gene: TRBV19
j_gene: TRBJ2-5
CDR3aa: CASSIRGSVETQYF

v_gene: TRBV9
j_gene: TRBJ1-1
CDR3aa: CASSVVARSTEAFF

v_gene: TRBV5-1
j_gene: TRBJ1-1
CDR3aa: CASGEGAIRNTEAFF

v_gene: TRBV6-5
j_gene: TRBJ2-2
CDR3aa: CAGSRQGLGTGELFF

v_gene: TRBV29-1
j_gene: TRBJ2-7
CDR3aa: CSVEGAVEQYF

v_gene: TRBV4-1
j_gene: TRBJ1-2
CDR3aa: CASSHAGTGEFAGYTF

v_gene: TRBV30
j_gene: TRBJ1-1
CDR3aa: CAWSTLTVNTEAFF

v_gene: TRBV4-2
j_gene: TRBJ2-2
CDR3aa: CASSPRAGYTGELFF

v_gene: TRBV27
j_gene: TRBJ1-2
CDR3aa: CASSLGLSLGGYTF

v_gene: TRBV28
j_gene: TRBJ2-1
CDR3aa: CASSLLQNEQFF

v_gene: TRBV5-6
j_gene: TRBJ1-1
CDR3aa: CASSLRGRFLLGTEAFF

v_gene: TRBV6-6
j_gene: TRBJ1-2
CDR3aa: CASEQGSGGYTF

v_gene: TRBV5-1
j_gene: TRBJ1-1
CDR3aa: CASSLLSLGRNTEAFF

v_gene: TRBV5-1
j_gene: TRBJ1-2
CDR3aa: CASSPGQKTNYGYTF

v_gene: TRBV19
j_gene: TRBJ1-1
CDR3aa: CASAWGQENTEAFF

v_gene: TRBV6-5
j_gene: TRBJ1-1
CDR3aa: CASSYQGVSFNTEAFF

v_gene: TRBV27
j_gene: TRBJ2-3
CDR3aa: CASSLWGPTGIDTQYF

v_gene: TRBV6-5
j_gene: NA
CDR3aa: CASRPTSGDYEQYF

v_gene: TRBV6-1
j_gene: TRBJ2-7
CDR3aa: CASSEGQAGEQYF

v_gene: TRBV11-2
j_gene: TRBJ2-7
CDR3aa: CASSSQGFFYEQYF

v_gene: TRBV27
j_gene: TRBJ2-7
CDR3aa: CASSLGTGYLYEQYF

v_gene: TRBV28
j_gene: TRBJ2-7
CDR3aa: CASSPRQGSYEQYF

v_gene: TRBV18
j_gene: TRBJ1-4
CDR3aa: CASSTGHNEKLFF

v_gene: TRBV7-6
j_gene: TRBJ2-3
CDR3aa: CASSFMPSGDTDTQYF

v_gene: TRBV6-5
j_gene: TRBJ2-1
CDR3aa: CASAEGTYNEQFF

v_gene: TRBV11-2
j_gene: TRBJ1-3
CDR3aa: CASSVQGWGNTIYF

v_gene: TRBV5-1
j_gene: TRBJ2-3
CDR3aa: CASIPGLAGGADTQYF

v_gene: TRBV5-1
j_gene: TRBJ2-4
CDR3aa: CASSDQGQNIQYF